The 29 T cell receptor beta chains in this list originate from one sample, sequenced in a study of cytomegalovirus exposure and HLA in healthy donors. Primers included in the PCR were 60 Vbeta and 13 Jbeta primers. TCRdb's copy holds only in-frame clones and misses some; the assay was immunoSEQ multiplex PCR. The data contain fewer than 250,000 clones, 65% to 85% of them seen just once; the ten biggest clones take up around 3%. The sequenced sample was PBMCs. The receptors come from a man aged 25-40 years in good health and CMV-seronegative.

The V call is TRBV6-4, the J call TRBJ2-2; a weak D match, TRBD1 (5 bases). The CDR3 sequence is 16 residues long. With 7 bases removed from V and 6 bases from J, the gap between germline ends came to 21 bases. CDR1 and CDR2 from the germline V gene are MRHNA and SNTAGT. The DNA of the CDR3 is TGTGCCAGCAAATTTTCAGCAGGGCCCTACGCCGGGGAGCTGTTTTTT. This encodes CASKFSAGPYAGELFF.

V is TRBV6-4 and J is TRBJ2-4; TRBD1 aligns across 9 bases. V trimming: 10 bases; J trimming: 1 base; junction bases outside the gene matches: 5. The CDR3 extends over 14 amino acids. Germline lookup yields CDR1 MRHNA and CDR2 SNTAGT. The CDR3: CATRQGVAKNIQYF. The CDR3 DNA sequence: TGTGCCACCCGACAGGGGGTCGCCAAAAACATTCAGTACTTC.

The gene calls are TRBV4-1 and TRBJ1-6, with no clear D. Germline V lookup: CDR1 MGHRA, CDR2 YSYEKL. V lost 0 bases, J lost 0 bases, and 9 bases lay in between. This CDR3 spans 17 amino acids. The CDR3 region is CASSQENSLSYNSPLHF. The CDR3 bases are TGCGCCAGCAGCCAAGAAAACAGTCTCTCCTATAATTCACCCCTCCACTTT.

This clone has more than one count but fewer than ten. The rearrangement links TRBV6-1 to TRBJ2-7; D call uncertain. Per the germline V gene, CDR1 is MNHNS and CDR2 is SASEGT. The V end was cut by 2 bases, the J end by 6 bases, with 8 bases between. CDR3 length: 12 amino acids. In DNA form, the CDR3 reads TGTGCCAGCAGTGAATCCGAACTCGAGCAGTACTTC. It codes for CASSESELEQYF.

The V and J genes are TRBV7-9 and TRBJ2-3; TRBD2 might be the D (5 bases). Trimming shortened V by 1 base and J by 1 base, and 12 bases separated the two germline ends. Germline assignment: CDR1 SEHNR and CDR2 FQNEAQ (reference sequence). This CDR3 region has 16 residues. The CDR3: CASSLGAGAGTDTQYF. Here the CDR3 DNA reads TGTGCCAGCAGCTTAGGTGCGGGCGCGGGCACAGATACGCAGTATTTT.

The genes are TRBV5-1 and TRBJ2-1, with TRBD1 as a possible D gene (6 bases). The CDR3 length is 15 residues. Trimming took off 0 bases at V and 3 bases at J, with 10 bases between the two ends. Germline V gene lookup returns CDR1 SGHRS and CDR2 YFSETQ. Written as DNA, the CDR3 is TGCGCCAGCAGCTTGGGAGGGGGTTACTACAATGAGCAGTTCTTC. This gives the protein CASSLGGGYYNEQFF.

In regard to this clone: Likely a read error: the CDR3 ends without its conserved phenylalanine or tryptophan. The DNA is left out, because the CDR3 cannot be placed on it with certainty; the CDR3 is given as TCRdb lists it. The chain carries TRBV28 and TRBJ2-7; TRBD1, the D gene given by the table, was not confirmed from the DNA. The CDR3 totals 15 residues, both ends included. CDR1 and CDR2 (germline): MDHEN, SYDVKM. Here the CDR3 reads CASSGDRPSVEVSTS.

CDR3 in amino acids: CASSLAGSQETQYF. CDR3 nucleotide sequence: TGTGCCAGCAGTCTCGCCGGGTCCCAAGAGACCCAGTACTTC. The gene calls are TRBV28 and TRBJ2-5; the D is unclear. Germline V gives CDR1 MDHEN, CDR2 SYDVKM. CDR3 length equals 14 residues. Trimming pared 5 bases from V and 1 base from J, leaving 11 bases between.

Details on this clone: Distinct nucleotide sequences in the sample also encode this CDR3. The CDR3 DNA follows: TGTGCCAGCAGTAGGGACAGCCAAGAGACCCAGTACTTC. It is translated as CASSRDSQETQYF. V usage is TRBV27 and J usage is TRBJ2-5; 7 positions match TRBD1. The junction had 1 base not matched to a gene; V was cut back by 5 bases and J by 1 base. This CDR3 contains 13 residues. The germline CDR1 and CDR2 sequences are MNHEY and SMNVEV (reference sequence).

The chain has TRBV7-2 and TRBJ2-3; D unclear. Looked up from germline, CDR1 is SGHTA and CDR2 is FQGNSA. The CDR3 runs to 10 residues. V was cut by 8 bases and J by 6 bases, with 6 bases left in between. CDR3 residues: CASELDTQYF. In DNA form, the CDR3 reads TGTGCCAGCGAGCTGGATACGCAGTATTTT.

The chain's CDR3 is CASSFQGSQETQYF. The CDR3 DNA reads as TGTGCCAGCAGCTTTCAGGGTTCCCAAGAGACCCAGTACTTC. This sequence joins TRBV11-2 and TRBJ2-5, with D perhaps matching TRBD1 (5 bases). The germline V and J ends were trimmed by 3 bases and 1 base, with 9 bases remaining between them. Germline V gene data show CDR1 as SGHAT and CDR2 as FQNNGV. The CDR3 has 14 residues.

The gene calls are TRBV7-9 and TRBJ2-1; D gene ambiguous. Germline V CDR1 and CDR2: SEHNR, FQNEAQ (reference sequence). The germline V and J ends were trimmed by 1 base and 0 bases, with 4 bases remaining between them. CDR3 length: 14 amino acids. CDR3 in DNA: TGTGCCAGCAGCTTAGACAGCTCCTACAATGAGCAGTTCTTC. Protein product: CASSLDSSYNEQFF.

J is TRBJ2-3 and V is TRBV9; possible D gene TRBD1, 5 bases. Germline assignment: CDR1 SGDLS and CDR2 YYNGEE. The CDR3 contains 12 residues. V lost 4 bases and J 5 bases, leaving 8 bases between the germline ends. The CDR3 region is CASSWQGDTQYF. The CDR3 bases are TGTGCCAGCAGCTGGCAGGGAGATACGCAGTATTTT.

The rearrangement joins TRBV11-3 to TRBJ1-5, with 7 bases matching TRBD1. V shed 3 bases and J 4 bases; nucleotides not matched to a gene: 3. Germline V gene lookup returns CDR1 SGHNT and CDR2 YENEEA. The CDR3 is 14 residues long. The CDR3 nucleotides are TGTGCCAGCAGCTTGGGACAGAGAAATCAGCCCCAGCATTTT. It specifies CASSLGQRNQPQHF.

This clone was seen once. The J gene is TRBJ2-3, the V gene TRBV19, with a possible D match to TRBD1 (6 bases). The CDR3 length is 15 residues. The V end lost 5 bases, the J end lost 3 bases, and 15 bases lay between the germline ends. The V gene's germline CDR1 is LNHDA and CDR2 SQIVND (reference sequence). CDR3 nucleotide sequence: TGTGCCAGTAGTCAGGGGAGAGGGATGACAGATACGCAGTATTTT. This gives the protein CASSQGRGMTDTQYF.

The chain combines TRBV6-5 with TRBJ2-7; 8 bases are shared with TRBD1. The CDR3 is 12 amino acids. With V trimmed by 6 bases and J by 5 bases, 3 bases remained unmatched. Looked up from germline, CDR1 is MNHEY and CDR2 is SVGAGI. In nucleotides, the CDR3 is TGTGCCAGCAGGCAGGGGGCCAACGAGCAGTACTTC. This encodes CASRQGANEQYF.

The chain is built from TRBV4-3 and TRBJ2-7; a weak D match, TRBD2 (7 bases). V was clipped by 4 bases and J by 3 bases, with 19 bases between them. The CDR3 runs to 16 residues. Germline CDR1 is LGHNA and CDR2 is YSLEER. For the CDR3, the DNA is TGCGCCAGCAGCCCCCACAGGGTATCGGGGGGCTACGAGCAGTACTTC. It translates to CASSPHRVSGGYEQYF.

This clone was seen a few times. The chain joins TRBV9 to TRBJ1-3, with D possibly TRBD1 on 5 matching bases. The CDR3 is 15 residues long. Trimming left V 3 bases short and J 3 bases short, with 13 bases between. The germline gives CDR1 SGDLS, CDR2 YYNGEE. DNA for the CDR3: TGTGCCAGCAGCGGTGGACAACTCATTGGAAACACCATATATTTT. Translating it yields CASSGGQLIGNTIYF.

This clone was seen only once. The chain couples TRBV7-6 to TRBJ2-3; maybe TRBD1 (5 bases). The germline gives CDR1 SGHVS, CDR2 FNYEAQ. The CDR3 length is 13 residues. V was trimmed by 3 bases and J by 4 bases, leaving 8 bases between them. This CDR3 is CASSFQGPDTQYF. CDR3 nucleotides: TGTGCCAGCAGCTTCCAGGGCCCAGATACGCAGTATTTT.

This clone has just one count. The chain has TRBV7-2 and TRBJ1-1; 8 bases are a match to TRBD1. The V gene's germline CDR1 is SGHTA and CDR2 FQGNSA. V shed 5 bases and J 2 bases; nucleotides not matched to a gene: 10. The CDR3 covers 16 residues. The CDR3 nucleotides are TGTGCCAGCAGCACACTAAGGACAGGGAGCAACACTGAAGCTTTCTTT. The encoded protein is CASSTLRTGSNTEAFF. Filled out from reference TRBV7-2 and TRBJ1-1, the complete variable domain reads GAGVSQSPSNKVTEKGKDVELRCDPISGHTALYWYRQSLGQGLEFLIYFQGNSAPDKSGLPSDRFSAERTGGSVSTLTIQRTQQEDSAVYLCASSTLRTGSNTEAFFGQGTRLTVV.

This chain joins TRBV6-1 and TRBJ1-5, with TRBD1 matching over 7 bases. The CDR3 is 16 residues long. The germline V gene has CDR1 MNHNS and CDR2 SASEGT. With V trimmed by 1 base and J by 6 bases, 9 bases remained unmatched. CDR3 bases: TGTGCCAGCAGTGAAGATGTCACAGGGGTGTTTCAGCCCCAGCATTTT. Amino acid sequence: CASSEDVTGVFQPQHF.

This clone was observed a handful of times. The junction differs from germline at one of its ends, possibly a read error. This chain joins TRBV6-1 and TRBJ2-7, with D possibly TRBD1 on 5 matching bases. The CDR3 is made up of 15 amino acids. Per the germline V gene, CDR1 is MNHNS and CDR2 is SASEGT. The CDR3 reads CASSDFGQGSDEQYF. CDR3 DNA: TGTGCCAGCAGTGATTTTGGGCAGGGCTCCGACGAGCAGTACTTC.

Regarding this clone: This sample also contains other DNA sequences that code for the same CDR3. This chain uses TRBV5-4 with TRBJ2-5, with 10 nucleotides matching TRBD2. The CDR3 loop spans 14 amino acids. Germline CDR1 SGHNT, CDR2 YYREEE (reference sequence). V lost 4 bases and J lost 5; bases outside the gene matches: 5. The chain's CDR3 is CASSVSGGRETQYF. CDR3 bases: TGTGCCAGCAGCGTTAGCGGGGGGCGTGAGACCCAGTACTTC.

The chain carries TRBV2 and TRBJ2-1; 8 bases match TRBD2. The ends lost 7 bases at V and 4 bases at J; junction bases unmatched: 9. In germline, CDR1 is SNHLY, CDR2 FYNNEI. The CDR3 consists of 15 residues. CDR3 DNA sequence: TGTGCCAGCAAGGAGGCGGGGGGCCCATACAATGAGCAGTTCTTC. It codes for CASKEAGGPYNEQFF. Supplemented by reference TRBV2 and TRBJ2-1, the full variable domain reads EPEVTQTPSHQVTQMGQEVILRCVPISNHLYFYWYRQILGQKVEFLVSFYNNEISEKSEIFDDQFSVERPDGSNFTLKIRSTKLEDSAMYFCASKEAGGPYNEQFFGPGTRLTVL.

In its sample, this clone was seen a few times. The CDR3 here is CASSPRTAAGNTIYF. The CDR3 nucleotides read TGTGCCAGCTCACCGAGGACAGCTGCTGGAAACACCATATATTTT. The rearrangement links TRBV18 to TRBJ1-3; possible D gene TRBD1, 6 bases. Trimming pared 3 bases from V and 2 bases from J, leaving 11 bases between. This CDR3 contains 15 residues. Per the germline V gene, CDR1 is KGHSH and CDR2 is LQKENI.

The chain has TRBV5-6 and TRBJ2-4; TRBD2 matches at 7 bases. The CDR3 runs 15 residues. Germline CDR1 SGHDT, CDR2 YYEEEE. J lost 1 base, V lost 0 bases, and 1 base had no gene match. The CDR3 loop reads CASSLGTRAKNIQYF. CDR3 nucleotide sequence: TGTGCCAGCAGCTTGGGGACTAGGGCCAAAAACATTCAGTACTTC.

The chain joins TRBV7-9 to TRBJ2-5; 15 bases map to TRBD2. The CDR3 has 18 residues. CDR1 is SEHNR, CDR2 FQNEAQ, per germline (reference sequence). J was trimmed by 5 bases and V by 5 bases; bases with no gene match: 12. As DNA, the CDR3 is TGTGCCAGCAGCGCGCCGGGACTAGCGGGGGGAGGAGTGGAGACCCAGTACTTC. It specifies CASSAPGLAGGGVETQYF.

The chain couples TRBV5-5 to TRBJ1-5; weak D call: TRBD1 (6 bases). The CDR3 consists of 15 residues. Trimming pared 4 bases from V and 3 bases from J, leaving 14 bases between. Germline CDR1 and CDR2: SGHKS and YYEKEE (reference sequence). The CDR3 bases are TGTGCCAGCAGCCTGCACGGGACACTCAATCAGCCCCAGCATTTT. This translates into CASSLHGTLNQPQHF.

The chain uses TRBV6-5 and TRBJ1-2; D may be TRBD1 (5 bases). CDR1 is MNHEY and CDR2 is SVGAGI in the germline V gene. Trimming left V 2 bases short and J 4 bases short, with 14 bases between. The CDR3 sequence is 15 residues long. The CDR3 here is CASSYVAGQGYGYTF. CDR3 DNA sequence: TGTGCCAGCAGTTACGTGGCAGGTCAGGGCTATGGCTACACCTTC.